This record looks at one T cell receptor (beta chain) sequence and its context. Antigen: not known. The CDR3 runs to 13 residues. The germline CDR1 and CDR2 sequences are SGHRS and YFSETQ. Through template switching, UMIs that included a 6-nucleotide sample barcode were added. TCRdb reprocessed the 5' RACE reads, with one entry per CDR3 protein and no DNA. Recorded here are over 200,000 distinct CDR3 sequences; the top ten clones represent approximately 1.5%. The sample belongs to a study of monozygotic twins with inflammatory bowel disease. Findings and limits, study-wide: Twins with IBD were found to have lower TCRbeta diversity (inverse Simpson) than healthy co-twins. Repertoire likeness was no different across concordant and discordant twins, perhaps owing to restricted power. No one strong IBD-associated signal or clonotype was supported.

Sequencing was done on a sample of blood. This clonotype originated in a human donor with ulcerative colitis or Crohn's disease, or a healthy co-twin of an affected twin (not recorded which). This sequence joins TRBV5-1 and TRBJ1-4. CDR3 amino acids: CASSLRWDEKLFF.